The 32 T cell receptor beta chains below all came from one sample that was sequenced in a study of beta chain features in type 1 diabetes. Expressed TCRB transcripts were sequenced because the entire RNA isolate underwent reverse transcription. The repertoire was sequenced with immunoSEQ multiplex PCR; TCRdb's copy has only in-frame clones and lacks some. In the table there are roughly 400,000 clones, about 15% of which are singletons. The sample taken for sequencing was naive CD4+ T cells from blood. All receptors derive from a woman aged 18-29 years in good health.

This clone was observed a few times. The chain is built from TRBV30 and TRBJ2-7; 8 bases are a match to TRBD2. The trim removed 2 bases at V and 5 bases at J, leaving 8 bases unmatched. Germline loops: CDR1 GTSNPN, CDR2 SVGIG (reference sequence). The CDR3 totals 14 residues. The CDR3 DNA is TGTGCCTGGAGTAGGACTAGCTCGTTCAACGAGCAGTACTTC. Its translation: CAWSRTSSFNEQYF.

This clone was counted a few times. The chain couples TRBV6-4 to TRBJ2-4, with 8 bases that match TRBD1. Germline CDR1 and CDR2: MRHNA and SNTAGT. This CDR3 has 13 amino acids. V shed 8 bases, J shed 9 bases, and the junction held 9 bases outside the gene matches. DNA for the CDR3: TGTGCCAGCCGGGACAGGACTTCTCCCATTCAGTACTTC. Its translation: CASRDRTSPIQYF.

The V and J genes are TRBV5-1 and TRBJ2-5; D uncertain. This CDR3 spans 14 amino acids. Deletions cut 0 bases from V and 1 base from J, with 7 bases between. The germline gives CDR1 SGHRS, CDR2 YFSETQ. The CDR3 spells CASSLGLLQETQYF. CDR3 nucleotide sequence: TGCGCCAGCAGCTTGGGACTTCTCCAAGAGACCCAGTACTTC.

The chain carries TRBV5-4 and TRBJ2-7; 10 bases fit TRBD2. CDR3 length: 16 amino acids. From germline, CDR1 is SGHNT and CDR2 YYREEE (reference sequence). Unmatched junction bases numbered 7, after V lost 4 bases and J lost 0 bases. The CDR3 DNA is TGTGCCAGCAGCGCCGGACTAGCGGTGAGCTCCTACGAGCAGTACTTC. Its translation: CASSAGLAVSSYEQYF.

The chain links TRBV11-3 to TRBJ2-1; 9 positions agree with TRBD1. The CDR3 contains 12 residues. Unmatched junction bases numbered 8, after V lost 5 bases and J lost 15 bases. Germline V lookup: CDR1 SGHNT, CDR2 YENEEA. The CDR3 region is CASSPRTGELFF. DNA of the CDR3: TGTGCCAGCAGCCCCCGGACAGGGGAGTTGTTCTTC.

This sequence joins TRBV4-1 and TRBJ1-5; 9 bases align to TRBD1. This CDR3 has 14 amino acids. Germline CDR1 and CDR2: MGHRA and YSYEKL. V was pared by 4 bases and J by 7 bases, with 5 bases of the junction left unmatched. CDR3 DNA sequence: TGCGCCAGCAGCCCCCGGACAGGGGACCAGCCCCAGCATTTT. This gives the protein CASSPRTGDQPQHF.

The J gene is TRBJ2-5, the V gene TRBV9; 8 bases map to TRBD2. The CDR3 contains 17 residues. V trimming: 0 bases; J trimming: 3 bases; junction bases outside the gene matches: 10. Germline V gives CDR1 SGDLS, CDR2 YYNGEE. The CDR3 is CASSVGHPSGSEETQYF. The CDR3 bases are TGTGCCAGCAGCGTAGGGCATCCAAGCGGGAGTGAAGAGACCCAGTACTTC.

The chain joins TRBV9 to TRBJ2-1; 8 nucleotides agree with TRBD2. Germline V CDR1 and CDR2: SGDLS, YYNGEE. There are 18 residues in the CDR3. J gave up 0 bases and V 0 bases, and 8 bases lay outside the gene matches. For the CDR3, the DNA is TGTGCCAGCAGCGTAGGTCTAGGACGGGAGGGCTCCTACAATGAGCAGTTCTTC. Translation: CASSVGLGREGSYNEQFF.

This clone was observed a few times. This chain uses TRBV5-1 with TRBJ2-3; D unclear. The germline V and J ends were trimmed by 4 bases and 3 bases, with 3 bases remaining between them. Germline V gene data show CDR1 as SGHRS and CDR2 as YFSETQ. The CDR3 loop spans 11 amino acids. The CDR3 region has the DNA TGCGCCAGCAGCCTTACAGATACGCAGTATTTT. Protein: CASSLTDTQYF.

In this sample, this clone turned up a few times. The chain carries TRBV5-6 and TRBJ2-3; a weak D match, TRBD2 (5 bases). Trimming removed 4 bases from V and 7 bases from J, with 10 bases in between. This CDR3 spans 12 amino acids. Germline CDR1 and CDR2: SGHDT and YYEEEE. CDR3 in DNA: TGTGCCAGCAGCGCCTCGGGGAATACGCAGTATTTT. Encoded protein: CASSASGNTQYF.

This clone has more than one count but fewer than ten. This rearrangement joins TRBV5-6 to TRBJ2-7, with D possibly TRBD1 on 6 matching bases. This CDR3 has 12 residues. From germline, CDR1 is SGHDT and CDR2 YYEEEE. V gave up 4 bases and J gave up 6 bases, with 11 bases separating them. The CDR3 nucleotides are TGTGCCAGCAGCCGTGTAGGGGGCGAGCAGTACTTC. Translating it yields CASSRVGGEQYF. Drawing the rest from reference TRBV5-6 and TRBJ2-7, the complete variable domain is DAGVTQSPTHLIKTRGQQVTLRCSPKSGHDTVSWYQQALGQGPQFIFQYYEEEERQRGNFPDRFSGHQFPNYSSELNVNALLLGDSALYLCASSRVGGEQYFGPGTRLTVT.

This clone was observed a handful of times. V is TRBV6-5 and J is TRBJ2-1; 8 nucleotides agree with TRBD1. Germline V lookup: CDR1 MNHEY, CDR2 SVGAGI. This CDR3 region has 16 residues. With V trimmed by 0 bases and J by 8 bases, 9 bases remained unmatched. This chain's CDR3 is CASSYSPNRGSDEQFF. The CDR3 DNA is TGTGCCAGCAGTTACTCGCCAAACAGGGGGAGCGATGAGCAGTTCTTC.

The gene calls are TRBV5-6 and TRBJ1-1; D ambiguous. The ends were cut back, 4 bases at V and 3 bases at J, with 4 bases in the middle. The length of the CDR3 is 11 residues. The V gene's germline CDR1 is SGHDT and CDR2 YYEEEE. CDR3 DNA: TGTGCCAGCAGCCAATACACTGAAGCTTTCTTT. Amino acids: CASSQYTEAFF.

This chain connects TRBV18 to TRBJ1-1; 8 nucleotides align to TRBD1. Germline assignment: CDR1 KGHSH and CDR2 LQKENI. CDR3 length: 14 amino acids. V lost 2 bases and J lost 4; bases outside the gene matches: 3. The CDR3 sequence: CASSPKGTGTEAFF. For the CDR3, the DNA is TGTGCCAGCTCACCAAAAGGGACAGGCACTGAAGCTTTCTTT.

This clone was counted between two and nine times. The chain couples TRBV5-1 to TRBJ2-3; TRBD1 agrees at 9 bases. The CDR3 has 14 residues. Germline V gene data show CDR1 as SGHRS and CDR2 as YFSETQ. V gave up 5 bases and J gave up 6 bases; unmatched junction bases: 7. The CDR3 protein is CASRQGAAEDTQYF. CDR3 coding DNA: TGCGCCAGCAGACAGGGGGCAGCGGAGGATACGCAGTATTTT.

The J gene is TRBJ2-7, the V gene TRBV30, with 9 bases that match TRBD2. Germline CDR1 and CDR2: GTSNPN and SVGIG (reference sequence). Unmatched junction bases numbered 6, after V lost 2 bases and J lost 4 bases. This CDR3 contains 14 residues. The CDR3 bases are TGTGCCTGGAGTACCCGCGGGAGGGTTTACGAGCAGTACTTC. Translated: CAWSTRGRVYEQYF.

The rearrangement joins TRBV4-1 to TRBJ2-3; 11 nucleotides agree with TRBD2. The germline CDR1 and CDR2 sequences are MGHRA and YSYEKL. Germline trimming cut 3 bases from V and 5 bases from J; bases unmatched to any gene: 7. The length of the CDR3 is 16 residues. The CDR3 region is CASSHAPSGGIDTQYF. The CDR3 DNA reads as TGCGCCAGCAGCCATGCTCCTAGCGGGGGGATAGATACGCAGTATTTT.

V and J are TRBV2 and TRBJ2-3; 7 nucleotides match TRBD2. This CDR3 has 14 amino acids. J gave up 0 bases and V 5 bases, and 2 bases lay outside the gene matches. Germline lookup yields CDR1 SNHLY and CDR2 FYNNEI. The DNA of the CDR3 is TGTGCCAGCAGTCCGCGGGAGAGCACAGATACGCAGTATTTT. This codes for CASSPRESTDTQYF. Full variable domain (remainder filled in from reference TRBV2 and TRBJ2-3): EPEVTQTPSHQVTQMGQEVILRCVPISNHLYFYWYRQILGQKVEFLVSFYNNEISEKSEIFDDQFSVERPDGSNFTLKIRSTKLEDSAMYFCASSPRESTDTQYFGPGTRLTVL.

V and J are TRBV29-1 and TRBJ1-3; D gene unclear. This CDR3 region has 15 residues. V was pared by 7 bases and J by 0 bases, with 16 bases between. CDR1 and CDR2 (germline): SQVTM, ANQGSEA. The CDR3 coding sequence is TGCAGCGCTGGGGAGCACTCGGTCTCTGGAAACACCATATATTTT. It encodes CSAGEHSVSGNTIYF.

This chain links TRBV21-1 with TRBJ2-7; the DNA was not compared with TRBD1, the D call given in the table. TRBV21-1 is a known pseudogene. This CDR3 region has 16 residues. CDR3 loop: CASSKWDNHRDDEQYF. The CDR3 bases are TGTGCCAGCAGCAAATGGGATAACCACAGGGACGACGAGCAGTACTTC.

This clone was seen a handful of times. This chain links TRBV30 with TRBJ2-1; D perhaps matches TRBD2 (5 bases). Germline CDR1 reads GTSNPN; CDR2 reads SVGIG (reference sequence). This CDR3 is built from 14 residues. V was cut by 4 bases and J by 0 bases, with 10 bases left in between. The CDR3 nucleotides are TGTGCCTGGACTAGCACGAGCTCCTACAATGAGCAGTTCTTC. Translating gives CAWTSTSSYNEQFF.

This clone was detected only a few times. The chain combines TRBV30 with TRBJ1-1, with TRBD1 as a possible D gene (6 bases). The CDR3 has 13 residues. Between the trimmed V and J ends, which lost 8 bases and 5 bases, there was a span of 18 bases. Germline loops: CDR1 GTSNPN, CDR2 SVGIG (reference sequence). DNA of the CDR3: TGTGCCGTGCTGGAGGGGGGGGAAACTGAAGCTTTCTTT. Protein sequence: CAVLEGGETEAFF.

V gene TRBV27 combines with J gene TRBJ2-5, with TRBD2 matching over 11 bases. Per the germline V gene, CDR1 is MNHEY and CDR2 is SMNVEV (reference sequence). With 9 bases clipped from V and 4 bases from J, the junction kept 10 bases outside the gene matches. CDR3 length: 15 residues. The CDR3: CASHSSSGRRETQYF. The CDR3 bases are TGTGCCAGTCACAGTTCTAGCGGGAGGAGAGAGACCCAGTACTTC.

This chain uses TRBV5-1 with TRBJ2-3; TRBD1 matches 9 bases. Looked up from germline, CDR1 is SGHRS and CDR2 is YFSETQ. The ends lost 4 bases at V and 3 bases at J; junction bases unmatched: 9. The CDR3 sequence is 16 residues long. The CDR3 reads CASSRLRDRETDTQYF. DNA for the CDR3: TGCGCCAGCAGCCGCCTCCGGGACAGGGAAACAGATACGCAGTATTTT.

The rearrangement joins TRBV5-6 to TRBJ2-5, with D possibly matching TRBD2 (5 bases). Trimming pared 5 bases from V and 4 bases from J, leaving 12 bases between. Germline V gives CDR1 SGHDT, CDR2 YYEEEE. CDR3 length: 13 amino acids. DNA for the CDR3: TGTGCCAGCAGTAGACGAGGAGGAGAGACCCAGTACTTC. Residues: CASSRRGGETQYF.

The chain links TRBV29-1 to TRBJ2-7; TRBD1 might be the D (6 bases). Germline CDR1 SQVTM, CDR2 ANQGSEA. This CDR3 has 13 residues. V was clipped by 1 base and J by 4 bases, with 11 bases between them. As DNA, the CDR3 is TGCAGCGTTGAAGTATGGGGGCCTTACGAGCAGTACTTC. It translates to CSVEVWGPYEQYF.

This chain connects TRBV28 to TRBJ1-2; TRBD1 aligns across 9 bases. This CDR3 contains 16 residues. V shed 3 bases and J 3 bases; nucleotides not matched to a gene: 8. Germline CDR1 is MDHEN and CDR2 is SYDVKM. CDR3: CASSFPTRDRDYGYTF. DNA for the CDR3: TGTGCCAGCAGTTTCCCTACGCGGGACAGGGACTATGGCTACACCTTC.

This clone turned up a few times. J is TRBJ2-1 and V is TRBV29-1, with 13 bases aligning to TRBD2. Trimming removed 7 bases from V and 8 bases from J; junction bases left unmatched: 11. The CDR3 runs to 15 residues. Germline values: CDR1 SQVTM, CDR2 ANQGSEA. DNA of the CDR3: TGCAGCGCCACTAGCGGGAGGGCCGATGGGGATGAGCAGTTCTTC. Amino acids: CSATSGRADGDEQFF.

The chain couples TRBV28 to TRBJ2-7; TRBD2 aligns across 7 bases. Looked up from germline, CDR1 is MDHEN and CDR2 is SYDVKM. Trimming cost V 6 bases and J 4 bases; bases outside gene matches: 3. The CDR3 sequence is 12 residues long. The CDR3 loop reads CASRREWYEQYF. CDR3 nucleotides: TGTGCCAGCAGGCGGGAGTGGTACGAGCAGTACTTC.

The chain has TRBV30 and TRBJ1-5; possibly TRBD1 for D (5 bases). V gave up 2 bases and J gave up 4 bases, with 9 bases separating them. The CDR3 runs 13 residues. The germline CDR1 and CDR2 sequences are GTSNPN and SVGIG (reference sequence). The CDR3: CAWSLKGNQPQHF. The CDR3 DNA reads as TGTGCCTGGAGTCTGAAGGGGAATCAGCCCCAGCATTTT.

The chain recombines TRBV14 with TRBJ2-1, with no clear D. The CDR3 sequence is 11 residues long. V was clipped by 4 bases and J by 10 bases, with 8 bases between them. Germline V gives CDR1 SGHDN, CDR2 FVKESK. CDR3 DNA sequence: TGTGCCAGCAGCCTCTACCACGAGCAGTTCTTC. This sequence encodes CASSLYHEQFF.

Comment on this clone: Other DNA sequences in the sample encode the same CDR3. The rearrangement joins TRBV7-2 to TRBJ2-3; 8 bases line up with TRBD2. The CDR3 is 15 residues long. Trimming took 1 base from V and 4 from J; bases not matched to a gene: 4. Per germline, CDR1 SGHTA and CDR2 FQGNSA. CDR3 loop: CASSLVAGGADTQYF. The CDR3 DNA follows: TGTGCCAGCAGCTTAGTGGCGGGAGGTGCAGATACGCAGTATTTT.